Sequencing of this T cell receptor (beta chain) was carried out in a study of blood T cell repertoires in COVID-19. Study context: Acute and convalescent COVID-19 specimens originated in the United States, Italy and Spain. T cells, B-cell-depleted T cells, or PBMCs supplied cDNA or gDNA.

Generated by immunoSEQ multiplex PCR, the TCRdb table keeps only in-frame clones and is missing some. The sample has approximately 250,000 clones; around 88% are singletons. The CDR3 extends over 16 amino acids. From germline, CDR1 is LNHDA and CDR2 SQIVND (reference sequence). Germline trimming cut 3 bases from V and 4 bases from J; bases unmatched to any gene: 6. Participants were aged 18 to 89 years from 24 US areas. Recovered participants had two consecutive negative NP/OP PCR tests, healthcare professional clearance, or symptom resolution. This TCR derives from a woman in her 30s who had recovered from COVID-19. The rearrangement links TRBV19 to TRBJ2-3, with 11 bases lining up with TRBD1. The material sequenced was PBMCs or T cells enriched from blood (not recorded which). In nucleotides, the CDR3 is TGTGCCAGTAGTATTGGCGGGACAGGGGGGTCAGATACGCAGTATTTT. Translation: CASSIGGTGGSDTQYF. The variable domain in full, with the rest retrieved from reference TRBV19 and TRBJ2-3, is DGGITQSPKYLFRKEGQNVTLSCEQNLNHDAMYWYRQDPGQGLRLIYYSQIVNDFQKGDIAEGYSVSREKKESFPLTVTSAQKNPTAFYLCASSIGGTGGSDTQYFGPGTRLTVL.